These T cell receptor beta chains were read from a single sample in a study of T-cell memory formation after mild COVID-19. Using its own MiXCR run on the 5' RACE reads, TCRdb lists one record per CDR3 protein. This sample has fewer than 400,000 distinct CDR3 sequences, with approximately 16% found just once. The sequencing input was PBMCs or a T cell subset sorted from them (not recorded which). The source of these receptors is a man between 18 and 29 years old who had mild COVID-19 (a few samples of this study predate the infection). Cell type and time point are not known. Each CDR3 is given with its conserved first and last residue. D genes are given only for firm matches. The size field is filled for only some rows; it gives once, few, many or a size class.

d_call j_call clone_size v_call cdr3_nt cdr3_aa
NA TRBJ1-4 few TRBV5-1 TGCGCCAGCAGCCTTGACGGATATAATGAAAAACTGTTTTTT CASSLDGYNEKLFF
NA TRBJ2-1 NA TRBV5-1 TGCGCCAGCAGCTCTGGAGTAGGAAATGAGCAGTTCTTC CASSSGVGNEQFF
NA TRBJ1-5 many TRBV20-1 TGCAGTGCTAGATACAGCAATCAGCCCCAGCATTTT CSARYSNQPQHF
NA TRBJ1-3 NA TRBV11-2 TGTGCCAGCAGCTTAGGTTCAGGGGCCATCTCTGGAAACACCATATATTTT CASSLGSGAISGNTIYF
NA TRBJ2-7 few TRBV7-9 TGTGCCAGCAGCTCAACCCACGAGCAGTACTTC CASSSTHEQYF
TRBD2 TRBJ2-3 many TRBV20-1 TGCAGTGCTAGAGGGTCTAGCGGGGGCCAATCTAGCACAGATACGCAGTATTTT CSARGSSGGQSSTDTQYF
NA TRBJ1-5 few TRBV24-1 TGTGCCACCAGTGATTATCGGACCGATCAGCCCCAGCATTTT CATSDYRTDQPQHF
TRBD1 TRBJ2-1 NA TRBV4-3 TGCGCCAGCAGCCAAGCCGGGGCAGGGGGCAGTGAGCAGTTCTTC CASSQAGAGGSEQFF
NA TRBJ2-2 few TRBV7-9 TGTGCCAGCAGCGACCGGAGGGTCAAGGTCCGGACCGGGGAGCTGTTTTTT CASSDRRVKVRTGELFF
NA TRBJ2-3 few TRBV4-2 TGTGCCAGCAGCCCCGAGCGCCTAGATACGCAGTATTTT CASSPERLDTQYF
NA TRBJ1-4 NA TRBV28 TGTGCCAGCAGTTGGCGGTGGACGGCTAATGAAAAACTGTTTTTT CASSWRWTANEKLFF
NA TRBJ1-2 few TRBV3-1 TGTGCCAGCAGCCAAGTGAGCAGGGATACTGGCTACACCTTC CASSQVSRDTGYTF
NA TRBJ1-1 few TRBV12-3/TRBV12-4 TGTGCCAGCAGTTCTTTCGGGACTGAAGCTTTCTTT CASSSFGTEAFF
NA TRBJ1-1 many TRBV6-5 TGTGCCAGCAGTAGGACAGCCAAACGGGCCATGAACACTGAAGCTTTCTTT CASSRTAKRAMNTEAFF
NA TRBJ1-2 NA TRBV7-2 TGTGCCAGCAGCTCCCCCCGGGTCTATGGCTACACCTTC CASSSPRVYGYTF
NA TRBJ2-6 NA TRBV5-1 TGCGCCAGCAGCAACACAGGAGCTGGGGCCAACGTCCTGACTTTC CASSNTGAGANVLTF
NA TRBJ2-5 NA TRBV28 TGTGCCAGCAGTTTCAGGGGACGCCAAGAGACCCAGTACTTC CASSFRGRQETQYF
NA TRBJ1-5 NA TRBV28 TGTGCCAGCAGCTTGCCGTGGGGGGGGGACAATCAGCCCCAGCATTTT CASSLPWGGDNQPQHF
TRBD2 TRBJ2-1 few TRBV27 TGTGCCAGCAGTTCCCCGCCCGGGACTAGCGGGGGCTACAATGAGCAGTTCTTC CASSSPPGTSGGYNEQFF
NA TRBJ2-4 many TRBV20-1 TGCAGTGCTAGAGGCGGGGCGGGAGCCAAAAACATTCAGTACTTC CSARGGAGAKNIQYF
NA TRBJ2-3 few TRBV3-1 TGTGCCAGCAGCCCAATGACAGCCACAGATACGCAGTATTTT CASSPMTATDTQYF
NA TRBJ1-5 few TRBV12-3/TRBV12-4 TGTGCCAGCAGTCTCAGGGTGGGCAATCAGCCCCAGCATTTT CASSLRVGNQPQHF
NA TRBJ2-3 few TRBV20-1 TGCAGTGCTAGAGAGGTCCCCGGGGCAGATACGCAGTATTTT CSAREVPGADTQYF
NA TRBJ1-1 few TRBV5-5 TGTGCCAGCAGCTGGCCCGGAGGGGGAGCTTTCTTT CASSWPGGGAFF
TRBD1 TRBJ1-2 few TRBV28 TGTGCCAGCACCACCGAGGGACAGGGGTTCGGTGGCTACACCTTC CASTTEGQGFGGYTF
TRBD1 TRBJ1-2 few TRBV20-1 TGCAGTGCTAGAGACCAGGGGGCGTCCGGCTACACCTTC CSARDQGASGYTF
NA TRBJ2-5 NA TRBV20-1 TGCAGTGCTAAGGGTACGCAAGAGACCCAGTACTTC CSAKGTQETQYF
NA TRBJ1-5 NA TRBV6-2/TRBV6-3 TGTGCCAGCAGACCGGGGGGGACCAATCAGCCCCAGCATTTT CASRPGGTNQPQHF
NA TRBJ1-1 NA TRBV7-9 TGTGCCAGCAGCTTTGGGATCACTGAAGCTTTCTTT CASSFGITEAFF
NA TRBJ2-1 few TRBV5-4 TGTGCCAGCAGTTCGGCCCCCCGGGACAATGAGCAGTTCTTC CASSSAPRDNEQFF
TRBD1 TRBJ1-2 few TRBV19 TGTGCCAGTAGGACAGGGCGAGGCTACACCTTC CASRTGRGYTF
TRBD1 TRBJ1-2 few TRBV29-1 TGCAGCGTTTTGGTCTCGGGACAGGGGGATGGCTACACCTTC CSVLVSGQGDGYTF
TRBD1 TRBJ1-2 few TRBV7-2 TGTGCCAGCAGCTCCGACAGGGGGAAAGGCTACACCTTC CASSSDRGKGYTF
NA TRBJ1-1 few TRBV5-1 TGCGCCAGCAGCCCAGGATTGCGGGTGGATCCTGAAGCTTTCTTT CASSPGLRVDPEAFF
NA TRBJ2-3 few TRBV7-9 TGTGCCAGCAGAGACAGCAGAAGCACAGATACGCAGTATTTT CASRDSRSTDTQYF
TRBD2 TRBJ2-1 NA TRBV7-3 TGTGCCAGCAGCTTGGCGGGGGGTCGTTATGAGCAGTTCTTC CASSLAGGRYEQFF
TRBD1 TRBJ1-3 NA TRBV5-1 TGCGCCAGCAGCCTGAGACAGGGGGCGGCTGGAAACACCATATATTTT CASSLRQGAAGNTIYF
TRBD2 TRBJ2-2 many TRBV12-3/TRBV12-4 TGTGCCAGCAGTTTGCTAGCGGGGGGAAATGCCGGGGAGCTGTTTTTT CASSLLAGGNAGELFF
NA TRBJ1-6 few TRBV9 TGTGCCAGCAGCGTAGACGGCCGGGATTCACCCCTCCACTTT CASSVDGRDSPLHF
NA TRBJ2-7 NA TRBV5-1 TGCGCCAGCAGCTTGGGTACAGGGCCAACCTACGAGCAGTACTTC CASSLGTGPTYEQYF
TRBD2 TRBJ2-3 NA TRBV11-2 TGTGCCAGCAGTATGGGGACTAGCGGGGTTCAAGAACAGTATTTT CASSMGTSGVQEQYF
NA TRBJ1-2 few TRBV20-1 TGCAGTGCAGGACGGACAGCGGACACTGGAGGCTACACCTTC CSAGRTADTGGYTF
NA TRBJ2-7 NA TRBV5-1 TGCGCCAGCAGCCCCGACGGCGGACTCTACGAGCAGTACTTC CASSPDGGLYEQYF
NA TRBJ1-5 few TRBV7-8 TGTGCCAGCAGCCAAACTCGAATAAGCAATCAGCCCCAGCATTTT CASSQTRISNQPQHF
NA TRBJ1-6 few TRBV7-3 TGTGCCAGCAGCGCAACAGGGTTCAATTCACCCCTCCACTTT CASSATGFNSPLHF
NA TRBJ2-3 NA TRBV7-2 TGTGCTACAGCATCAGGGCGGGATACGCAGTATTTT CATASGRDTQYF
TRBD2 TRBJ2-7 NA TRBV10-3 TGTGCCATCACCCCAGCGGGGGGGACCTACGAGCAGTACTTC CAITPAGGTYEQYF
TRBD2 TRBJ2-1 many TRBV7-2 TGTGCCAGCACTCCGTCGGGGGGGCGATTAAATGAGCAGTTCTTC CASTPSGGRLNEQFF
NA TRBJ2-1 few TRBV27 TGTGCCAGCAGTTCAGTCTTTAGCGCAGGTCCCTCCTACAATGAGCAGTTCTTC CASSSVFSAGPSYNEQFF
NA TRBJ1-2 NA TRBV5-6 TGTGCCAGCAGCTTAGGGGTAGCTTCAGTTTACGGCTACACCTTC CASSLGVASVYGYTF
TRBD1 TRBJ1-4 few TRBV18 TGTGCCAGCTCCCGTGGACAGGGTTCTGCAACTAATGAAAAACTGTTTTTT CASSRGQGSATNEKLFF
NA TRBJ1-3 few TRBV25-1 TGTGCCAGCACGATCTCTGGAAACACCATATATTTT CASTISGNTIYF
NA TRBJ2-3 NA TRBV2 TGTGCCAGCAGCGAGGGGAAGATAACTAGCACAGATACGCAGTATTTT CASSEGKITSTDTQYF
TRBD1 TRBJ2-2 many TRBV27 TGTGCCAGCAGCTGGGGGATGGACAGGGACACCGGGGAGCTGTTTTTT CASSWGMDRDTGELFF
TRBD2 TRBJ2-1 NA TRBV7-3 TGTGCCAGCAGCGCCCCCGGGACTAGCGGCTACAATGAGCAGTTCTTC CASSAPGTSGYNEQFF
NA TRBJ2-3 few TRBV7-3 TGTGCCAGCAGCTTTCGGGGCCCAGATACGCAGTATTTT CASSFRGPDTQYF
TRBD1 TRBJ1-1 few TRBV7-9 TGTGCCAGCAGCCCGCAGGACAGGGGGACCACTGAAGCTTTCTTT CASSPQDRGTTEAFF